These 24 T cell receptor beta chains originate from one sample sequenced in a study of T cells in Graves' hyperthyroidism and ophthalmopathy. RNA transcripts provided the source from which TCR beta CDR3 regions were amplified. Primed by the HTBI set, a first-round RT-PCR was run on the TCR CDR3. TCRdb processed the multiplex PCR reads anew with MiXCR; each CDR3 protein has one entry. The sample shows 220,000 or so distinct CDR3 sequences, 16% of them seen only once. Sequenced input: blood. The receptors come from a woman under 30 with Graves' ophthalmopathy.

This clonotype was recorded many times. CDR3 bases: TGCAGTGCTAGAGAATCAGGGTCAACTAATGAAAAACTGTTTTTT. This translates into CSARESGSTNEKLFF. V and J are TRBV20-1 and TRBJ1-4, with D possibly matching TRBD1 (5 bases). The V end lost 0 bases, the J end lost 0 bases, and 8 bases lay between the germline ends. Germline V CDR1 and CDR2: DFQATT, SNEGSKA (reference sequence). This CDR3 has 15 amino acids.

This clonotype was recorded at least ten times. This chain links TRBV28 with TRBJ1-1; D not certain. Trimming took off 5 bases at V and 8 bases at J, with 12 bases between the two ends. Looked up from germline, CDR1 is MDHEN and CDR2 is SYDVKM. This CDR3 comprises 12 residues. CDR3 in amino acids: CASSRPSLEAFF. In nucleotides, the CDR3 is TGTGCCAGCAGTCGCCCGTCTCTGGAAGCTTTCTTT.

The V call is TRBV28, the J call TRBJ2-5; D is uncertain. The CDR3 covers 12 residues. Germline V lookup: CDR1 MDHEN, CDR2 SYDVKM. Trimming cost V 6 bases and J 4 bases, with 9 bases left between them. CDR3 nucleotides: TGTGCCAGCAGCCGTCTCCCAGAGACCCAGTACTTC. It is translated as CASSRLPETQYF.

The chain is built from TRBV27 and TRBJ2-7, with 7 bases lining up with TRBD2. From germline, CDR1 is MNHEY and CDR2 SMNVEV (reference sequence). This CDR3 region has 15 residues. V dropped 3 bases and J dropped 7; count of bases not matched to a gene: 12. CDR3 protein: CASSFSPGGLREQYF. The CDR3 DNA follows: TGTGCCAGCAGTTTCTCTCCGGGGGGTTTAAGGGAGCAGTACTTC.

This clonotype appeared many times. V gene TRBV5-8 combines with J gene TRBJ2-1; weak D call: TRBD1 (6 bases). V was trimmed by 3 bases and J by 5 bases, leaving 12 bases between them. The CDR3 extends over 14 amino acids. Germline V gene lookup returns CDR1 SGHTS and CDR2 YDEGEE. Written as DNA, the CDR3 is TGTGCCAGCAGCTCTTTTGGACAGAACAATGAGCAGTTCTTC. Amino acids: CASSSFGQNNEQFF. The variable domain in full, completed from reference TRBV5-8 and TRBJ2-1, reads EAGVTQSPTHLIKTRGQQATLRCSPISGHTSVYWYQQALGLGLQFLLWYDEGEERNRGNFPPRFSGRQFPNYSSELNVNALELEDSALYLCASSSFGQNNEQFFGPGTRLTVL.

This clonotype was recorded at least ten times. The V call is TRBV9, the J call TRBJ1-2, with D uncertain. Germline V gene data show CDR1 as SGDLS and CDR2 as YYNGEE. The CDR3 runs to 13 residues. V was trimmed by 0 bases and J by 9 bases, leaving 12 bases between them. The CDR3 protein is CASSVDQDGRYTF. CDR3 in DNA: TGTGCCAGCAGCGTAGATCAGGATGGTCGCTACACCTTC.

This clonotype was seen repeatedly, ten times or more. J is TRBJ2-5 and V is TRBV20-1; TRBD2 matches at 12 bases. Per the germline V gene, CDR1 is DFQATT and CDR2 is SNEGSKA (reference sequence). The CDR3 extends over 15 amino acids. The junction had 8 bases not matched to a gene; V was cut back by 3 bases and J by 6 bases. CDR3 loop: CSASHPSGGAQTQYF. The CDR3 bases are TGCAGTGCTAGTCACCCTAGCGGGGGGGCGCAGACCCAGTACTTC.

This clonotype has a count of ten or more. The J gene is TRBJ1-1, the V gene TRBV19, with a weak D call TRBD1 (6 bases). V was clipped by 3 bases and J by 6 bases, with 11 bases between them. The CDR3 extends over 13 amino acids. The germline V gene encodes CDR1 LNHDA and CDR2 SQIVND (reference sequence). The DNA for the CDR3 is TGTGCCAGTAGTATTACAGGGCGATCTGAAGCTTTCTTT. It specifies CASSITGRSEAFF.

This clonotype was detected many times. Here the CDR3 DNA reads TGTGCCAGCAGTCTACCGGGGCTAGAGGACACAGATACGCAGTATTTT. As protein: CASSLPGLEDTDTQYF. This sequence joins TRBV28 and TRBJ2-3; D is perhaps TRBD1 or TRBD2 (5 bases each). Between the trimmed V and J ends, which lost 5 bases and 2 bases, there was a span of 17 bases. Per the germline V gene, CDR1 is MDHEN and CDR2 is SYDVKM. The length of the CDR3 is 16 residues.

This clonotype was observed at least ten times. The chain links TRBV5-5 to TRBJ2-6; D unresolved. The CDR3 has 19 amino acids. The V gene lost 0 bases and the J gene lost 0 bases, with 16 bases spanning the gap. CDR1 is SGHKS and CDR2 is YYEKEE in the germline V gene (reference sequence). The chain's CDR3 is CASSLGGLYLSSGANVLTF. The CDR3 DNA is TGTGCCAGCAGCTTGGGGGGTCTCTATCTGAGCTCTGGGGCCAACGTCCTGACTTTC.

CDR3 DNA sequence: TGTGCCAGCGCGGCGGGGGGACCATCCTACGAGCAGTACGTC. This gives the protein CASAAGGPSYEQYV. This sequence joins TRBV28 and TRBJ2-7; the match to TRBD2 covers 8 bases. V was pared by 8 bases and J by 1 base, with 7 bases of the junction left unmatched. The CDR3 contains 14 residues. CDR1 is MDHEN, CDR2 SYDVKM, per germline.

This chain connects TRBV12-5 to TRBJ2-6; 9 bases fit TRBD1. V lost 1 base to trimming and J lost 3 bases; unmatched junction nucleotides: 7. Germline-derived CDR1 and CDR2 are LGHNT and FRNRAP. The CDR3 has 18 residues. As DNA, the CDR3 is TGTGCTAGTGGTTTGGCGGACAGGGGATCGGATGGGGCCAACGTCCTGACTTTC. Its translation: CASGLADRGSDGANVLTF.

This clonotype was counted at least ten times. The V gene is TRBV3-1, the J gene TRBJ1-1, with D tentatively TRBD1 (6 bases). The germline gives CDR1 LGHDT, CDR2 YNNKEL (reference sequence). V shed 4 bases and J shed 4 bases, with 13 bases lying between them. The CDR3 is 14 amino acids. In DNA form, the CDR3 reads TGTGCCAGCAGCCCCTCGGGGGCAGGCACTGAAGCTTTCTTT. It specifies CASSPSGAGTEAFF. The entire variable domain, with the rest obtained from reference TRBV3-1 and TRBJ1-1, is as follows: DTAVSQTPKYLVTQMGNDKSIKCEQNLGHDTMYWYKQDSKKFLKIMFSYNNKELIINETVPNRFSPKSPDKAHLNLHINSLELGDSAVYFCASSPSGAGTEAFFGQGTRLTVV.

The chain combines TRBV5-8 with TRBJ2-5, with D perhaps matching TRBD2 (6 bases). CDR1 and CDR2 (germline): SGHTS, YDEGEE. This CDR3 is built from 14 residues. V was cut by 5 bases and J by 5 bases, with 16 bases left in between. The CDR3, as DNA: TGTGCCAGCAGTTTAGGTCGGAGGGTTGAGACCCAGTACTTC. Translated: CASSLGRRVETQYF.

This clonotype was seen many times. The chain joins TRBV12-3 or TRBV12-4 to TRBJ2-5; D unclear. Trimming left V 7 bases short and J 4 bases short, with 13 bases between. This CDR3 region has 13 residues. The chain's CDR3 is CASNRGVGETQYF. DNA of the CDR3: TGTGCCAGCAACCGTGGGGTAGGAGAGACCCAGTACTTC.

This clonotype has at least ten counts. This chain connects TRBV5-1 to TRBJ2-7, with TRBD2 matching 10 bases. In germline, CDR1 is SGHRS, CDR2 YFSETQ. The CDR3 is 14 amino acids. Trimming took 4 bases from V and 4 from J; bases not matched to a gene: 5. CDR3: CASSGLAAFYEQYF. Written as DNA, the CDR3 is TGCGCCAGCAGCGGACTAGCGGCGTTTTACGAGCAGTACTTC.

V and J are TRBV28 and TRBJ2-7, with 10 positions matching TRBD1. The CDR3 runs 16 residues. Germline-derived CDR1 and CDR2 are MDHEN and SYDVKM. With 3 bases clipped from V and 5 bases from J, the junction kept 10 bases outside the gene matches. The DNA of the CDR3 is TGTGCCAGCAGTTTTCTCGGGACAGGGGCCGCCGACGAGCAGTACTTC. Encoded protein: CASSFLGTGAADEQYF.

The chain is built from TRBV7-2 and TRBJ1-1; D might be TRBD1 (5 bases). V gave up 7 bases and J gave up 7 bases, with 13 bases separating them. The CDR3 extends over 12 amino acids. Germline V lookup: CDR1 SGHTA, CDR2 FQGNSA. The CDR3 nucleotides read TGTGCCAGCACCCCCGGGGCCGGTGAAGCTTTCTTT. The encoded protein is CASTPGAGEAFF.

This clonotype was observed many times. In DNA form, the CDR3 reads TGTGCCAGTAGTTTTCAGACGGGGACCCAGTACTTC. This translates into CASSFQTGTQYF. The V call is TRBV19, the J call TRBJ2-5; D not certain. Trimming left V 5 bases short and J 7 bases short, with 11 bases between. This CDR3 is built from 12 residues. Germline V gene data show CDR1 as LNHDA and CDR2 as SQIVND (reference sequence). The entire variable domain, with the rest obtained from reference TRBV19 and TRBJ2-5, is as follows: DGGITQSPKYLFRKEGQNVTLSCEQNLNHDAMYWYRQDPGQGLRLIYYSQIVNDFQKGDIAEGYSVSREKKESFPLTVTSAQKNPTAFYLCASSFQTGTQYFGPGTRLLVL.

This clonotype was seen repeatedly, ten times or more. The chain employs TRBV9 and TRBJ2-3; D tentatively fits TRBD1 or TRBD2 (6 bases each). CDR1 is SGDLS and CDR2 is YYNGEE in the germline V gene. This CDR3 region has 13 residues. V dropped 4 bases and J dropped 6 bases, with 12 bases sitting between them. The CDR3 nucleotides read TGTGCCAGCAGCCCCCAGGGGAGGGATACGCAGTATTTT. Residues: CASSPQGRDTQYF.

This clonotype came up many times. The CDR3 nucleotides read TGTGCCAGCAGTTCGTCGGGAGGGCACACAGATACGCAGTATTTT. Translating it yields CASSSSGGHTDTQYF. The genes are TRBV28 and TRBJ2-3; the match to TRBD2 covers 8 bases. J was trimmed by 2 bases and V by 4 bases; bases with no gene match: 5. Per germline, CDR1 MDHEN and CDR2 SYDVKM. This CDR3 region has 15 residues.

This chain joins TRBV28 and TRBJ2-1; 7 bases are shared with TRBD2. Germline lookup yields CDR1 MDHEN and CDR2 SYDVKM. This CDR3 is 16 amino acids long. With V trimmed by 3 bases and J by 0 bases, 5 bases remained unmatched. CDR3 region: CASSFPAGTSYNEQFF. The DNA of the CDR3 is TGTGCCAGCAGTTTTCCAGCGGGGACCTCCTACAATGAGCAGTTCTTC.

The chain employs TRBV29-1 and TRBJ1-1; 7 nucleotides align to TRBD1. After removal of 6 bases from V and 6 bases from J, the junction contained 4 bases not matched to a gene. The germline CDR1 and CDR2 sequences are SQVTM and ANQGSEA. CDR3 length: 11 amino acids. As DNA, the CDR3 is TGCAGCGTAGGGGACAGCCCTGAAGCTTTCTTT. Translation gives CSVGDSPEAFF.

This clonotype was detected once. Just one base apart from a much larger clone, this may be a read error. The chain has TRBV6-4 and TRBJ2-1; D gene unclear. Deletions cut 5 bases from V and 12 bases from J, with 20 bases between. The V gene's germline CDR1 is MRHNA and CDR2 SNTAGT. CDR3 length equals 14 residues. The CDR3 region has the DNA TGTGCCAGCAGTCTGTTCAAGGGTGGAGATGGGCAGTTCTTC. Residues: CASSLFKGGDGQFF.